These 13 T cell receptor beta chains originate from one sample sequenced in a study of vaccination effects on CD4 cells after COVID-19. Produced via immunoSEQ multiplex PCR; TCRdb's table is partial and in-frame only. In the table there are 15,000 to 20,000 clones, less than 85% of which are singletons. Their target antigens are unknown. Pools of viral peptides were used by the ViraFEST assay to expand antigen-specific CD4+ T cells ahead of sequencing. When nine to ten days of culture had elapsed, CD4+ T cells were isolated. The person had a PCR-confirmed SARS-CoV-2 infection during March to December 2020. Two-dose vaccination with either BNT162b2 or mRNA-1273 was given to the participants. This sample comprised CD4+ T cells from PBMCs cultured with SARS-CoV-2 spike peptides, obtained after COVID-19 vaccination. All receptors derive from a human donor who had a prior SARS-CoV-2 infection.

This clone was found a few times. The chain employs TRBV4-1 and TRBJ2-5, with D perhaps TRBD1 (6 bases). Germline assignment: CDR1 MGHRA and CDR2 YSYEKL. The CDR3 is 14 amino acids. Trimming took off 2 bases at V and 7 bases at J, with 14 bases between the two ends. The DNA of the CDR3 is TGCGCCAGCAGCCAATGGGGGACATCGGGGACCCAGTACTTC. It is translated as CASSQWGTSGTQYF.

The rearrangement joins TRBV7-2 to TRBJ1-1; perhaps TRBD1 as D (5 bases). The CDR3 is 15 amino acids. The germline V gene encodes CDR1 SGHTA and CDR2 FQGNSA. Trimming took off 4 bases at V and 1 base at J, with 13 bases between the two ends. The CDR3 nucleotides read TGTGCCAGCAGCTACGGCAGGGTAGGGAACACTGAAGCTTTCTTT. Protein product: CASSYGRVGNTEAFF.

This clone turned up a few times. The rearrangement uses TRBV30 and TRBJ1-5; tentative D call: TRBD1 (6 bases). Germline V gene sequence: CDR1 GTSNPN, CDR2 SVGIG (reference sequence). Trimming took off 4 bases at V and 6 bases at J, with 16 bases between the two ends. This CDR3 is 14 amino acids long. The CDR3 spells CAWTSTDRTQPQHF. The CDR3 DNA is TGTGCCTGGACTTCCACCGACAGGACTCAGCCCCAGCATTTT.

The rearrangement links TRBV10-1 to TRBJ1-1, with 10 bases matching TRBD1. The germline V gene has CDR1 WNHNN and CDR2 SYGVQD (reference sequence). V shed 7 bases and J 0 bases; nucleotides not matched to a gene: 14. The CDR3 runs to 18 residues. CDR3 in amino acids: CASIFFPRTGGMNTEAFF. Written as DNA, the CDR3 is TGCGCCAGCATCTTTTTTCCCCGGACAGGGGGGATGAACACTGAAGCTTTCTTT.

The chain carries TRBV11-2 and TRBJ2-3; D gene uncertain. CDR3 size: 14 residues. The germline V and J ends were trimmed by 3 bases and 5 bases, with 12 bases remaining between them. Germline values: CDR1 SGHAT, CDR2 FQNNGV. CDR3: CASSFLGFGDTQYF. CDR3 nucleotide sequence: TGTGCCAGCAGCTTTTTGGGTTTTGGAGATACGCAGTATTTT.

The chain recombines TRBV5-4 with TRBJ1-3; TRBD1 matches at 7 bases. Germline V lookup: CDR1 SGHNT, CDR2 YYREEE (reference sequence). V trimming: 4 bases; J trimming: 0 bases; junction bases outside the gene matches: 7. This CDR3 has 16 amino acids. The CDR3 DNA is TGTGCCAGCAGCCCGGGACAGATCCTCTCTGGAAACACCATATATTTT. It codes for CASSPGQILSGNTIYF.

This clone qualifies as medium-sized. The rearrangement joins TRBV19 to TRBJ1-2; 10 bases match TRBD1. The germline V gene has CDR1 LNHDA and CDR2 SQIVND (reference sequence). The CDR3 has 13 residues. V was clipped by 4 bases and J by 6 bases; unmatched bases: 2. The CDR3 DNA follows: TGTGCCAGTAGTAGCGACAGGGGGCATGGCTACACCTTC. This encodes CASSSDRGHGYTF.

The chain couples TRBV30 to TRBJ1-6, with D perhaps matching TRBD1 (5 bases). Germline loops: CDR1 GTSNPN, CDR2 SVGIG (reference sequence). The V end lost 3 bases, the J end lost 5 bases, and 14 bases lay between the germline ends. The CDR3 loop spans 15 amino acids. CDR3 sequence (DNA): TGTGCCTGGAGAAAAAAGGCAGGGCATAATTCACCCCTCCACTTT. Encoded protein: CAWRKKAGHNSPLHF.

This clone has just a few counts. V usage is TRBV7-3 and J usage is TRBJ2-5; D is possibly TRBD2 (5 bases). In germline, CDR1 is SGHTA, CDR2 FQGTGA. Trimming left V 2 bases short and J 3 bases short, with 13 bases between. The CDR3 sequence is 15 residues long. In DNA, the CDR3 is TGTGCCAGCAGCTTAGAGGTGGAGGCTAAAGAGACCCAGTACTTC. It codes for CASSLEVEAKETQYF. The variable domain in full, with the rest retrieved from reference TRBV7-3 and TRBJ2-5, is GAGVSQTPSNKVTEKGKYVELRCDPISGHTALYWYRQSLGQGPEFLIYFQGTGAADDSGLPNDRFFAVRPEGSVSTLKIQRTERGDSAVYLCASSLEVEAKETQYFGPGTRLLVL.

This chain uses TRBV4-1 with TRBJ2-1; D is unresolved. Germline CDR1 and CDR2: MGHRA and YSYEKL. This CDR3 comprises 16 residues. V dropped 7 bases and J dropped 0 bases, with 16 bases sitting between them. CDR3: CASTPRPQSSYNEQFF. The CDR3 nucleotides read TGCGCCAGCACCCCACGTCCCCAAAGCTCCTACAATGAGCAGTTCTTC.

The CDR3 region is CASSPRPRTGTLNTEAFF. CDR3 nucleotide sequence: TGTGCCAGCAGCCCCCGCCCCCGGACAGGGACCTTGAACACTGAAGCTTTCTTT. This chain links TRBV7-9 with TRBJ1-1; 8 bases align to TRBD1. The CDR3 length is 18 residues. Germline CDR1 reads SEHNR; CDR2 reads FQNEAQ (reference sequence). The ends lost 5 bases at V and 0 bases at J; junction bases unmatched: 14.

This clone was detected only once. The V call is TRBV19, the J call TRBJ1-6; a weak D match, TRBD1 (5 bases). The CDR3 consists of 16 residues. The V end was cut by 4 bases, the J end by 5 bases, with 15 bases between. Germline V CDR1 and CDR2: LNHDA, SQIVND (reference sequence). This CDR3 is CASSRDRTADNSPLHF. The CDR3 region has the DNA TGTGCCAGTAGTAGGGACCGGACCGCTGATAATTCACCCCTCCACTTT.

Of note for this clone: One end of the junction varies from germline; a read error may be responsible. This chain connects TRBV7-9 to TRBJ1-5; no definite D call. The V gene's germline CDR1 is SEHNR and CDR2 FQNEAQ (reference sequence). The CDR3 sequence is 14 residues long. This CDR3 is CASSLAGTNHPQHF. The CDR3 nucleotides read TGTGCCAGCAGCTTAGCGGGAACCAATCACCCCCAGCATTTT.